The 18 T cell receptor beta chains in this list originate from one sample, sequenced in a study of blood T cell repertoires in COVID-19 (dated by TCRdb to about 2020). Libraries came from the immunoSEQ multiplex PCR assay. Held by TCRdb, this immuneACCESS table contains in-frame sequences only and omits some clones. Under half of the omission traces to an unresolved V gene where checked; the cause of the rest is unknown. The sample table records hundreds of thousands of clones; around 90% of these occur just once. Jointly, the top ten make up roughly 2% of the sample. The sample taken for sequencing was peripheral blood. The receptors stem from a woman aged 45 to 65 who had recovered from COVID-19.

This clone came up once. The genes are TRBV7-3 and TRBJ1-1; maybe TRBD1 (6 bases). The CDR3 contains 15 residues. V was clipped by 0 bases and J by 5 bases, with 13 bases between them. Germline CDR1 is SGHTA and CDR2 is FQGTGA. The DNA for the CDR3 is TGTGCCAGCAGCTTAACTGGCAGGGGAGGGACTGAAGCTTTCTTT. It codes for CASSLTGRGGTEAFF.

The chain links TRBV2 to TRBJ2-7, with 7 bases fitting TRBD1. This CDR3 spans 15 amino acids. Germline CDR1 reads SNHLY; CDR2 reads FYNNEI. V shed 8 bases and J 2 bases; nucleotides not matched to a gene: 12. CDR3 region: CASLRDSSPTYEQYF. The CDR3 DNA sequence: TGTGCCAGCCTTCGGGACAGTAGTCCTACCTACGAGCAGTACTTC.

The chain couples TRBV14 to TRBJ1-2, with 7 positions matching TRBD1. The CDR3 contains 13 residues. The germline V gene has CDR1 SGHDN and CDR2 FVKESK. Trimming at V came to 5 bases and at J to 3 bases, leaving 3 bases not matched to a gene. The CDR3 DNA follows: TGTGCCAGCAGCGAGGGACAGTACTATGGCTACACCTTC. It is translated as CASSEGQYYGYTF.

V usage is TRBV7-2 and J usage is TRBJ1-2; D might be TRBD1 (5 bases). V lost 11 bases and J 6 bases, leaving 28 bases between the germline ends. Germline V CDR1 and CDR2: SGHTA, FQGNSA. This CDR3 is 16 amino acids long. This CDR3 reads CASLDPGLRFWDGYTF. The CDR3 nucleotides read TGTGCCTCCTTGGATCCAGGGCTGAGATTCTGGGATGGCTACACCTTC.

This clone appeared a single time. V gene TRBV5-1 combines with J gene TRBJ1-2; the match to TRBD1 covers 8 bases. This CDR3 comprises 14 residues. V was pared by 4 bases and J by 1 base, with 3 bases of the junction left unmatched. In germline, CDR1 is SGHRS, CDR2 YFSETQ. CDR3 DNA: TGCGCCAGCAGCCCCGGACAGGGTAACTATGGCTACACCTTC. Translating it yields CASSPGQGNYGYTF.

Concerning this clone itself: Sequence at one end of the junction differs from germline and may be a read error. V gene TRBV25-1 combines with J gene TRBJ1-4; maybe TRBD1 (5 bases). The CDR3 spans 15 residues. The germline V gene has CDR1 MGHDK and CDR2 SYGVNS. The CDR3: CASSSLAGPNEKLFF. The CDR3 DNA sequence: TGTGCCAGCAGTTCCCTGGCGGGGCCTAATGAAAAGCTGTTTTTT.

The chain carries TRBV7-2 and TRBJ1-2, with unresolved D. The V end lost 5 bases, the J end lost 6 bases, and 10 bases lay between the germline ends. Germline lookup yields CDR1 SGHTA and CDR2 FQGNSA. This CDR3 is built from 12 residues. CDR3 sequence reads: CASSPSDDGYTF. CDR3 nucleotides: TGTGCCAGCAGCCCCAGCGACGATGGCTACACCTTC. Using reference TRBV7-2 and TRBJ1-2 for the parts outside the CDR3, the full variable domain is GAGVSQSPSNKVTEKGKDVELRCDPISGHTALYWYRQSLGQGLEFLIYFQGNSAPDKSGLPSDRFSAERTGGSVSTLTIQRTQQEDSAVYLCASSPSDDGYTFGSGTRLTVV.

The rearrangement links TRBV24-1 to TRBJ2-5; possibly TRBD2 for D (5 bases). CDR1 and CDR2 (germline): KGHDR, SFDVKD. The CDR3 is 14 amino acids. V shed 3 bases and J shed 5 bases, with 12 bases lying between them. CDR3 coding DNA: TGTGCCACCAGTGATGTGGCGGGTTCGGAGACCCAGTACTTC. It yields the protein CATSDVAGSETQYF.

The V gene is TRBV6-6, the J gene TRBJ2-2; weak D call: TRBD2 (6 bases). Looked up from germline, CDR1 is MNHNY and CDR2 is SVGAGI (reference sequence). The CDR3 has 15 amino acids. The V gene lost 2 bases and the J gene lost 7 bases, with 14 bases spanning the gap. Here the CDR3 reads CASSYRERVHGELFF. CDR3 in DNA: TGTGCCAGCAGTTACCGGGAGAGGGTTCACGGGGAGCTGTTTTTT.

This sequence joins TRBV7-6 and TRBJ1-2, with D maybe TRBD1 (6 bases). Per the germline V gene, CDR1 is SGHVS and CDR2 is FNYEAQ. Trimming cost V 0 bases and J 4 bases, with 9 bases left between them. This CDR3 contains 14 residues. CDR3 coding DNA: TGTGCCAGCAGCTTAGCGCCACAGGGCTATGGCTACACCTTC. Its translation is CASSLAPQGYGYTF.

The chain combines TRBV27 with TRBJ2-3, with 9 bases that match TRBD2. The V segment lost 0 bases and the J segment 2 bases; nucleotides outside the gene matches: 12. CDR1 is MNHEY, CDR2 SMNVEV, per germline (reference sequence). The CDR3 contains 19 residues. Written as DNA, the CDR3 is TGTGCCAGCAGTTTATCCCCGGGACGGCTAGCGGGGTTCACAGATACGCAGTATTTT. Protein product: CASSLSPGRLAGFTDTQYF.

The chain recombines TRBV6-6 with TRBJ1-2; 12 bases match TRBD1. This CDR3 comprises 13 residues. From germline, CDR1 is MNHNY and CDR2 SVGAGI (reference sequence). V trimming: 6 bases; J trimming: 8 bases; junction bases outside the gene matches: 4. The CDR3 region is CASRSGTGGGYTF. Here the CDR3 DNA reads TGTGCCAGCAGGTCCGGGACAGGGGGCGGCTACACCTTC.

The chain carries TRBV3-1 (or the pseudogene TRBV3-2) and TRBJ1-1, with a weak D call TRBD1 (6 bases). V lost 4 bases to trimming and J lost 6 bases, with 12 bases between them. CDR3 length: 13 amino acids. Germline loops: CDR1 LGHDT, CDR2 YNNKEL (reference sequence). The CDR3 nucleotides read TGTGCCAGCAGCCGTTTTAACAGGGCTGAAGCTTTCTTT. This encodes CASSRFNRAEAFF.

V usage is TRBV19 and J usage is TRBJ2-7; 11 nucleotides agree with TRBD1. CDR3 length: 13 amino acids. V shed 7 bases and J 6 bases; nucleotides not matched to a gene: 5. Germline loops: CDR1 LNHDA, CDR2 SQIVND (reference sequence). For the CDR3, the DNA is TGTGCCAGTACCGGACAGGGGGCTGGCGAGCAGTACTTC. Translation: CASTGQGAGEQYF.

The rearrangement links TRBV9 to TRBJ2-5; D remains unclear. The V gene lost 4 bases and the J gene lost 3 bases, with 13 bases spanning the gap. The length of the CDR3 is 14 residues. Germline CDR1 is SGDLS and CDR2 is YYNGEE. The CDR3 sequence: CASSPRTIKETQYF. The CDR3 DNA is TGTGCCAGCAGCCCCCGAACTATTAAAGAGACCCAGTACTTC.

The chain joins TRBV4-3 to TRBJ1-2; 9 nucleotides agree with TRBD1. V shed 4 bases and J 6 bases; nucleotides not matched to a gene: 12. This CDR3 has 16 residues. Germline CDR1 LGHNA, CDR2 YSLEER. CDR3 loop: CASSRARDRVWNGYTF. CDR3 DNA sequence: TGCGCCAGCAGCCGAGCCCGGGACAGGGTTTGGAATGGCTACACCTTC.

This clone is classed as medium-sized. J is TRBJ1-5 and V is TRBV10-3; unclear D gene. This CDR3 comprises 14 residues. The V and J ends lost 0 bases and 4 bases respectively, with 7 bases between them. Germline lookup yields CDR1 ENHRY and CDR2 SYGVKD. For the CDR3, the DNA is TGTGCCATCAGTGAGTCGATGACAAATCAGCCCCAGCATTTT. It is translated as CAISESMTNQPQHF.

In regard to this clone: Other nucleotide sequences from this sample produce the same CDR3. The chain employs TRBV19 and TRBJ1-1; D gene unclear. The germline gives CDR1 LNHDA, CDR2 SQIVND (reference sequence). V gave up 1 base and J gave up 3 bases, with 6 bases separating them. The CDR3 covers 13 residues. CDR3 loop: CASSIVRDTEAFF. In nucleotides, the CDR3 is TGTGCCAGTAGTATAGTCCGGGACACTGAAGCTTTCTTT.